This T cell receptor beta chain was sequenced during a study of blood T cells in healthy people across ages. Study-wide results and limits: Researchers report that TCR beta diversity correlated strongly with naive T cell percentage.

Every sample had a minimum of 6 million PBMCs isolated. No fewer than 5 micrograms of total RNA were isolated from every sample. In regard to this clonotype: Antigen unknown.

For the second PCR, which ran for roughly 6 to 11 cycles, a sample-barcoded 5' primer and a J-beta primer mix were used. A template-switch adaptor containing 12 random nucleotides labeled each cDNA molecule. TCRdb re-called the 5' RACE reads through MiXCR, storing one row per CDR3 protein. The sample lists 650,000 to 1,000,000 distinct CDR3 sequences, 30% to 45% occurring once. V was clipped by 7 bases and J by 0 bases, with 16 bases between them. This CDR3 spans 16 amino acids. Germline V gene lookup returns CDR1 MDHEN and CDR2 SYDVKM. The sequence was obtained from a man between 18 and 35 years old in good health. The chain uses TRBV28 and TRBJ2-1; D may be TRBD1 (6 bases). The source material was blood. The CDR3 here is CASTSPRGDSYNEQFF. The CDR3 DNA reads as TGTGCCAGCACTTCCCCCAGGGGCGACTCCTACAATGAGCAGTTCTTC.